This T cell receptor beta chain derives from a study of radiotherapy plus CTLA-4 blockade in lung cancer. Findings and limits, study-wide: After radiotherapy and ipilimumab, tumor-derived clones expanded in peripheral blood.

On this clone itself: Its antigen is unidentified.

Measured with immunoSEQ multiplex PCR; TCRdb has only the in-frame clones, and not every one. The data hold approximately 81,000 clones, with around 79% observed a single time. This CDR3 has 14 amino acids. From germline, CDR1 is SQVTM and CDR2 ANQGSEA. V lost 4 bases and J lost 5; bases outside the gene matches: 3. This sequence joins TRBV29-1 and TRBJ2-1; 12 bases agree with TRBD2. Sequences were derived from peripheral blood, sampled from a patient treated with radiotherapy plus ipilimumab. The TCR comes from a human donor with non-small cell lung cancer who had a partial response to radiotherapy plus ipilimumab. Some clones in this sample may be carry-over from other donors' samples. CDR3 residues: CSVAWTSGDNEQFF. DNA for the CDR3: TGCAGCGTTGCCTGGACTAGCGGGGACAATGAGCAGTTCTTC.